This TCR beta chain was profiled in a study of T cells in Graves' hyperthyroidism and ophthalmopathy. General study results and limits: The model's output predicted ophthalmopathy at a median of 6.5 months prior to onset.

Any patient presenting with uncontrolled infection, other autoimmune disease, pregnancy or lactation was left out. The study based diagnoses on clinical symptoms, serum thyroxine and TRAb, thyroid ultrasound and orbital computed tomography. The table lists this clonotype with many counts. No antigen is known for it. The source material, RNA transcripts, was used to amplify TCR beta CDR3 regions. The TCR CDR3 first-round RT-PCR relied on the HTBI primer set. MiXCR, applied by TCRdb to the multiplex PCR reads, yields one record per CDR3 protein. The top ten clones hold less than 30% of a sample with 490,000 or so distinct CDR3 sequences, more than 15% of them seen once. The sample was blood. The clonotype originates from a woman aged 25 to 39 with Graves' ophthalmopathy.

The CDR3 region is CAGTSLNTDTQYF. As DNA, the CDR3 is TGTGCCGGGACGAGCCTCAACACAGATACGCAGTATTTT. The V and J genes are TRBV30 and TRBJ2-3; D is tentatively TRBD1 or TRBD2 (5 bases each). The germline V and J ends were trimmed by 8 bases and 2 bases, with 14 bases remaining between them. The CDR3 extends over 13 amino acids. Germline V lookup: CDR1 GTSNPN, CDR2 SVGIG (reference sequence).